The 21 T cell receptor beta chains in this list originate from one sample, sequenced in a study of beta chain features in type 1 diabetes. Study results and caveats: TCRB CDR3 length was moderately but significantly reduced in all four CD4+ subsets of Type 1 diabetes patients.

All of the isolated RNA was reverse transcribed, so expressed TCRB transcripts were sequenced. Method: immunoSEQ multiplex PCR; TCRdb's copy keeps in-frame clones and lacks some. The table has 640,000 or so clones, around 15% seen once. These receptors' targets are unknown. The sample comprised naive CD4+ T cells from blood. Receptors originate from a young man with type 1 diabetes.

This chain uses TRBV10-3 with TRBJ2-4; D is undetermined. Trimming removed 6 bases at V and 5 bases at J, with 8 bases between. The V gene's germline CDR1 is ENHRY and CDR2 SYGVKD. CDR3 length equals 12 residues. The CDR3 spells CAISRSQNIQYF. The CDR3 bases are TGTGCCATCAGCCGCTCCCAAAACATTCAGTACTTC.

This clone was recorded a few times. The V call is TRBV27, the J call TRBJ2-1, with 10 bases lining up with TRBD2. This CDR3 is 15 amino acids long. Germline V gene data show CDR1 as MNHEY and CDR2 as SMNVEV (reference sequence). Germline trimming cut 0 bases from V and 6 bases from J; bases unmatched to any gene: 2. The CDR3 DNA is TGTGCCAGCAGTTTATCGTGGACTAGCGGCAATGAGCAGTTCTTC. The encoded protein is CASSLSWTSGNEQFF.

This clone was counted only a few times. CDR3 nucleotide sequence: TGCAGCCCGAAGGCAAACTTTAGCAATCAGCCCCAGCATTTT. Translating gives CSPKANFSNQPQHF. The gene calls are TRBV29-1 and TRBJ1-5; D ambiguous. Trimming removed 8 bases at V and 0 bases at J, with 14 bases between. The CDR3 runs 14 residues. Germline V lookup: CDR1 SQVTM, CDR2 ANQGSEA.

This clone appeared a few times. This chain links TRBV19 with TRBJ2-7; 8 nucleotides line up with TRBD2. With 4 bases clipped from V and 1 base from J, the junction kept 12 bases outside the gene matches. The CDR3 loop spans 17 amino acids. Germline-derived CDR1 and CDR2 are LNHDA and SQIVND (reference sequence). CDR3 amino acids: CASSTPLTSVESYEQYF. CDR3 in DNA: TGTGCCAGTAGTACCCCTCTGACTAGCGTGGAGTCCTACGAGCAGTACTTC. The full variable domain, with the rest looked up from reference TRBV19 and TRBJ2-7, is DGGITQSPKYLFRKEGQNVTLSCEQNLNHDAMYWYRQDPGQGLRLIYYSQIVNDFQKGDIAEGYSVSREKKESFPLTVTSAQKNPTAFYLCASSTPLTSVESYEQYFGPGTRLTVT.

This clone was picked up a small number of times. One junction end does not reproduce the germline sequence, and a read error may be involved. This chain joins TRBV7-7 and TRBJ2-7; TRBD1 matches at 8 bases. Germline assignment: CDR1 SSHAT and CDR2 FNYEAQ (reference sequence). This CDR3 region has 15 residues. The CDR3 region has the DNA TGTGCTAGCAGCCCAAGAAGGGACAGGATCTACGAGCAGTACTTC. It translates to CASSPRRDRIYEQYF.

The genes are TRBV7-2 and TRBJ2-4, with D perhaps TRBD1 or TRBD2 (6 bases each). Trimming pared 0 bases from V and 7 bases from J, leaving 13 bases between. There are 15 residues in the CDR3. CDR1 and CDR2 from the germline V gene are SGHTA and FQGNSA. CDR3 sequence (DNA): TGTGCCAGCAGCTTAGCGGAGACAGGAGGGAACATTCAGTACTTC. It encodes CASSLAETGGNIQYF.

CDR3 protein: CASSPGLAGPSYNEQFF. In DNA form, the CDR3 reads TGTGCCAGCAGCCCAGGACTAGCGGGGCCCTCCTACAATGAGCAGTTCTTC. The chain carries TRBV9 and TRBJ2-1; 12 nucleotides line up with TRBD2. Germline values: CDR1 SGDLS, CDR2 YYNGEE. The length of the CDR3 is 17 residues. V shed 4 bases and J 0 bases; nucleotides not matched to a gene: 5.

This chain joins TRBV28 and TRBJ2-7; 9 nucleotides line up with TRBD1. This CDR3 comprises 15 residues. Germline V lookup: CDR1 MDHEN, CDR2 SYDVKM. V shed 7 bases and J 4 bases; nucleotides not matched to a gene: 11. The chain's CDR3 is CASIIAGTGSYEQYF. The CDR3 bases are TGTGCCAGCATCATCGCCGGGACAGGGTCGTACGAGCAGTACTTC.

This clone was seen only a few times. The chain carries TRBV18 and TRBJ2-3; a possible D gene is TRBD2 (6 bases). Looked up from germline, CDR1 is KGHSH and CDR2 is LQKENI. This CDR3 contains 12 residues. Trimming removed 5 bases from V and 10 bases from J, with 13 bases in between. CDR3 DNA: TGTGCCAGCTCAGCTCTCGGGGAGGCGCAGTATTTT. Protein product: CASSALGEAQYF.

V usage is TRBV7-2 and J usage is TRBJ1-3, with 9 bases fitting TRBD1. The CDR3 loop spans 15 amino acids. Per the germline V gene, CDR1 is SGHTA and CDR2 is FQGNSA. V lost 5 bases to trimming and J lost 1 base; unmatched junction nucleotides: 3. The CDR3 DNA sequence: TGTGCCAGCAGCACCGGGACAGGGTCTGGAAACACCATATATTTT. Translation gives CASSTGTGSGNTIYF.

The chain combines TRBV4-3 with TRBJ1-5; D gene uncertain. V was trimmed by 3 bases and J by 3 bases, leaving 6 bases between them. CDR1 is LGHNA, CDR2 YSLEER, per germline. The CDR3 is 13 amino acids. The CDR3 sequence is CASSQKINQPQHF. CDR3 coding DNA: TGCGCCAGCAGCCAGAAGATCAATCAGCCCCAGCATTTT.

The chain carries TRBV7-9 and TRBJ2-7; the D gene is possibly TRBD2 (6 bases). Germline V CDR1 and CDR2: SEHNR, FQNEAQ (reference sequence). The germline V and J ends were trimmed by 8 bases and 6 bases, with 11 bases remaining between them. This CDR3 is built from 11 residues. CDR3 in amino acids: CASSRDAEQYF. For the CDR3, the DNA is TGTGCCAGCTCGCGGGACGCCGAGCAGTACTTC. Drawing the rest from reference TRBV7-9 and TRBJ2-7, the complete variable domain is DTGVSQNPRHKITKRGQNVTFRCDPISEHNRLYWYRQTLGQGPEFLTYFQNEAQLEKSRLLSDRFSAERPKGSFSTLEIQRTEQGDSAMYLCASSRDAEQYFGPGTRLTVT.

Concerning this clone: Different DNA sequences within this sample yield the same CDR3. The gene calls are TRBV28 and TRBJ2-7; D remains ambiguous. Germline assignment: CDR1 MDHEN and CDR2 SYDVKM. This CDR3 spans 12 amino acids. V lost 2 bases to trimming and J lost 1 base, with 3 bases between them. CDR3 nucleotide sequence: TGTGCCAGCAGTTTAGGGTCCTACGAGCAGTACTTC. Encoded protein: CASSLGSYEQYF.

The V gene is TRBV14, the J gene TRBJ2-3, with D tentatively TRBD2 (6 bases). The CDR3 totals 17 residues. Looked up from germline, CDR1 is SGHDN and CDR2 is FVKESK. V shed 2 bases and J shed 3 bases, with 18 bases lying between them. The CDR3 sequence: CASSQRVLTRGTDTQYF. The CDR3 nucleotides are TGTGCCAGCAGCCAACGGGTCCTCACACGGGGGACAGATACGCAGTATTTT.

V gene TRBV6-1 combines with J gene TRBJ1-2; TRBD1 might be the D (5 bases). V dropped 8 bases and J dropped 4 bases, with 17 bases sitting between them. This CDR3 is 14 amino acids long. Germline V gives CDR1 MNHNS, CDR2 SASEGT. CDR3 region: CASRPGGAAYGYTF. As DNA, the CDR3 is TGTGCCAGCCGGCCGGGGGGAGCAGCCTATGGCTACACCTTC.

This clone occurred a few times. This chain uses TRBV7-9 with TRBJ2-3; possibly TRBD1 for D (5 bases). Looked up from germline, CDR1 is SEHNR and CDR2 is FQNEAQ (reference sequence). There are 15 residues in the CDR3. V was pared by 0 bases and J by 0 bases, with 7 bases between. The CDR3 sequence: CASSLAQGSTDTQYF. The CDR3, as DNA: TGTGCCAGCAGCTTAGCTCAGGGCAGCACAGATACGCAGTATTTT.

The CDR3 loop is CAWSTGRVPLHF. As DNA, the CDR3 is TGTGCCTGGAGCACAGGGCGAGTACCCCTCCACTTT. The chain links TRBV30 to TRBJ1-6, with D perhaps matching TRBD1 (6 bases). The length of the CDR3 is 12 residues. Germline values: CDR1 GTSNPN, CDR2 SVGIG (reference sequence). V was cut by 3 bases and J by 12 bases, with 12 bases left in between.

This clone was seen more than once but under ten times. The V gene is TRBV29-1, the J gene TRBJ1-4; no clear D gene. Germline V gene data show CDR1 as SQVTM and CDR2 as ANQGSEA. The CDR3 has 10 residues. V was clipped by 6 bases and J by 4 bases, with 3 bases between them. CDR3 in amino acids: CSVNNEKLFF. Written as DNA, the CDR3 is TGCAGCGTAAATAATGAAAAACTGTTTTTT.

Worth noting for this clone: A much bigger clone sits one base away, suggesting this may be a read error. In DNA, the CDR3 is TGTGCCAGCAGCTTATCGGGCACAGATACGCAGTATTTT. This codes for CASSLSGTDTQYF. The chain recombines TRBV7-3 with TRBJ2-3; D gene unclear. Per germline, CDR1 SGHTA and CDR2 FQGTGA. V lost 2 bases and J 1 base, leaving 4 bases between the germline ends. This CDR3 region has 13 residues. Complete variable domain (other parts from reference TRBV7-3 and TRBJ2-3): GAGVSQTPSNKVTEKGKYVELRCDPISGHTALYWYRQSLGQGPEFLIYFQGTGAADDSGLPNDRFFAVRPEGSVSTLKIQRTERGDSAVYLCASSLSGTDTQYFGPGTRLTVL.

The chain employs TRBV30 and TRBJ1-2, with D perhaps matching TRBD1 (5 bases). CDR3 length: 13 amino acids. Germline CDR1 and CDR2: GTSNPN and SVGIG (reference sequence). Trimming removed 7 bases at V and 4 bases at J, with 16 bases between. This chain's CDR3 is CAFRAPLGYGYTF. The CDR3 region has the DNA TGTGCCTTCAGGGCGCCATTAGGCTATGGCTACACCTTC.

V is TRBV7-2 and J is TRBJ2-6; possible D gene TRBD1, 6 bases. V gave up 5 bases and J gave up 1 base, with 15 bases separating them. CDR3 length: 17 residues. Per the germline V gene, CDR1 is SGHTA and CDR2 is FQGNSA. The CDR3 sequence is CASSRAQGASGANVLTF. CDR3 DNA sequence: TGTGCCAGCAGCAGGGCACAGGGTGCTTCTGGGGCCAACGTCCTGACTTTC.